These 4 T cell receptor beta chains were all obtained from the same sample, sequenced in a study of blood T cell repertoires in COVID-19 (dated by TCRdb to the early 2020s). Libraries were prepared through the immunoSEQ multiplex PCR assay. The source is immuneACCESS, and TCRdb retained only in-frame sequences with V and J called. Part of the clones is not carried over; for the studies checked, unresolved V genes explain less than half of this, and the remainder is unexplained. The sample table contains about 220,000 clones; only one count was recorded for around 81% of them. Roughly 7% of the sample rests with the top ten. The sequencing sample was made of peripheral blood. The receptors shown here come from a woman between 70 and 85 years old with acute or convalescent COVID-19.

The chain carries TRBV7-9 and TRBJ2-7; D is possibly TRBD2 (5 bases). Between the trimmed V and J ends, which lost 1 base and 3 bases, there was a span of 10 bases. Germline CDR1 SEHNR, CDR2 FQNEAQ (reference sequence). The CDR3 has 14 amino acids. The CDR3 loop reads CASSLEAGYYEQYF. The CDR3 coding sequence is TGTGCCAGCAGCTTAGAGGCGGGTTACTACGAGCAGTACTTC. The full variable domain, in which reference TRBV7-9 and TRBJ2-7 provide the parts outside the CDR3, is DTGVSQNPRHKITKRGQNVTFRCDPISEHNRLYWYRQTLGQGPEFLTYFQNEAQLEKSRLLSDRFSAERPKGSFSTLEIQRTEQGDSAMYLCASSLEAGYYEQYFGPGTRLTVT.

This clone has only one observation. V is TRBV7-9 and J is TRBJ2-5; 9 bases agree with TRBD2. Losses at the gene ends were 0 bases for V and 4 bases for J; bases not matched to a gene: 3. This CDR3 comprises 15 residues. Germline V gives CDR1 SEHNR, CDR2 FQNEAQ (reference sequence). CDR3: CASSLARGGLETQYF. DNA for the CDR3: TGTGCCAGCAGCTTAGCGCGGGGGGGCTTAGAGACCCAGTACTTC.

This clone has more than one count but fewer than ten. The chain joins TRBV10-1 to TRBJ1-1; 9 bases line up with TRBD1. The V gene's germline CDR1 is WNHNN and CDR2 SYGVQD (reference sequence). V lost 5 bases and J lost 2; bases outside the gene matches: 3. The CDR3 has 14 amino acids. In DNA form, the CDR3 reads TGCGCCAGCAGTCCGGGACAGGGAAACACTGAAGCTTTCTTT. Amino acids: CASSPGQGNTEAFF.

The chain has TRBV9 and TRBJ2-7; possible D gene TRBD1, 6 bases. The germline V and J ends were trimmed by 4 bases and 1 base, with 12 bases remaining between them. The V gene's germline CDR1 is SGDLS and CDR2 YYNGEE. This CDR3 has 14 residues. The CDR3 DNA reads as TGTGCCAGCAGCCTGACAGGAGAATCCTACGAGCAGTACTTC. Amino acids: CASSLTGESYEQYF.